This entry is about one T cell receptor beta chain. Its antigen is unidentified. At one boundary the junction diverges from the germline segment, which might be a read error. The data were taken from a study of T cells in Graves' hyperthyroidism and ophthalmopathy. Study outcomes and limitations: Ophthalmopathy and stable hyperthyroidism were separated by a 13 V-J model.

The germline V gene has CDR1 SGHRS and CDR2 YFSETQ. This CDR3 comprises 14 residues. RNA transcripts were the template for amplifying TCR beta CDR3 regions. The HTBI primer set was used in a first-round RT-PCR of the TCR CDR3. MiXCR, applied by TCRdb to the multiplex PCR reads, yields one record per CDR3 protein. The data show 700,000 or so distinct CDR3 sequences, with about 17% seen just once and under 9.5% held by the top ten. Clinical symptoms, serum thyroxine and TRAb, thyroid ultrasound and orbital computed tomography together formed the diagnostic basis. Sequenced: blood. The chain recombines TRBV5-1 with TRBJ1-1, with D uncertain. The TCR comes from a man younger than 35 with Graves' hyperthyroidism. The CDR3, as DNA: TGCGCCAGCAGCTTGGTGGAGAGGCGCACTGAAGCTTCCTTT. Protein: CASSLVERRTEASF. The whole variable domain, filled in from reference TRBV5-1 and TRBJ1-1, reads KAGVTQTPRYLIKTRGQQVTLSCSPISGHRSVSWYQQTPGQGLQFLFEYFSETQRNKGNFPGRFSGRQFSNSRSEMNVSTLELGDSALYLCASSLVERRTEASFGQGTRLTVV.